The 32 T cell receptor beta chains in this list originate from one sample, sequenced in a study of control samples from healthy donors and cancer patients. Produced via immunoSEQ multiplex PCR; TCRdb's table is partial and in-frame only. The data show about 110,000 clones, with roughly 90% seen just once and around 4% held by the top ten. Sequenced sample: PBMCs. The receptors stem from a woman aged 60 to 75 with lung cancer.

The chain has TRBV10-3 and TRBJ1-1; tentative D call: TRBD1 (5 bases). The ends were cut back, 7 bases at V and 2 bases at J, with 8 bases in the middle. Germline assignment: CDR1 ENHRY and CDR2 SYGVKD. This CDR3 spans 12 amino acids. The CDR3 loop reads CAITTGNTEAFF. DNA of the CDR3: TGTGCCATCACCACAGGAAACACTGAAGCTTTCTTT.

This chain joins TRBV9 and TRBJ1-2; no clear D gene. Trimming shortened V by 0 bases and J by 5 bases, and 14 bases separated the two germline ends. The CDR3 has 15 amino acids. Germline loops: CDR1 SGDLS, CDR2 YYNGEE. For the CDR3, the DNA is TGTGCCAGCAGCGTAGGGACGGACGGTGGGTATGGCTACACCTTC. Translation gives CASSVGTDGGYGYTF.

J is TRBJ2-1 and V is TRBV6-5, with 11 bases lining up with TRBD2. J gave up 3 bases and V 7 bases, and 5 bases lay outside the gene matches. CDR1 and CDR2 (germline): MNHEY, SVGAGI. This CDR3 is 15 amino acids long. The CDR3 spells CASTLAGGGYNEQFF. The CDR3, as DNA: TGTGCCAGCACTTTAGCGGGAGGGGGCTACAATGAGCAGTTCTTC.

The V gene is TRBV15, the J gene TRBJ2-3; D is perhaps TRBD1 (6 bases). Germline V gene sequence: CDR1 LNHNV, CDR2 YYDKDF (reference sequence). Trimming pared 0 bases from V and 3 bases from J, leaving 16 bases between. CDR3 length equals 17 residues. The DNA for the CDR3 is TGTGCCACCAGCAGAGATCGGGCCCCAGGGGCAACAGATACGCAGTATTTT. It codes for CATSRDRAPGATDTQYF. Complete variable domain (other parts from reference TRBV15 and TRBJ2-3): DAMVIQNPRYQVTQFGKPVTLSCSQTLNHNVMYWYQQKSSQAPKLLFHYYDKDFNNEADTPDNFQSRRPNTSFCFLDIRSPGLGDTAMYLCATSRDRAPGATDTQYFGPGTRLTVL.

The chain uses TRBV24-1 and TRBJ2-6; weak D call: TRBD1 (5 bases). Per the germline V gene, CDR1 is KGHDR and CDR2 is SFDVKD. The CDR3 contains 16 residues. V was clipped by 4 bases and J by 1 base, with 10 bases between them. The CDR3 region is CATSDSTGSGANVLTF. In nucleotides, the CDR3 is TGTGCCACCAGTGACTCCACAGGTTCTGGGGCCAACGTCCTGACTTTC.

This clone was detected only a few times. V and J are TRBV7-8 and TRBJ1-1, with TRBD1 matching 7 bases. CDR3 length: 13 amino acids. V was clipped by 4 bases and J by 11 bases; unmatched bases: 10. From germline, CDR1 is SGHVS and CDR2 FQNEAQ. The chain's CDR3 is CASSSLQGLKAFF. The CDR3 DNA sequence: TGTGCCAGCAGCTCCTTACAGGGGTTAAAGGCTTTCTTT.

This sequence joins TRBV9 and TRBJ1-2, with 7 nucleotides matching TRBD1. The V and J ends lost 0 bases and 7 bases, in that order; junction bases with no gene match: 6. The length of the CDR3 is 14 residues. Germline loops: CDR1 SGDLS, CDR2 YYNGEE. The CDR3 region has the DNA TGTGCCAGCAGCGTAGCAGGGGGATTGGGTGGCTACACCTTC. This gives the protein CASSVAGGLGGYTF.

This chain uses TRBV18 with TRBJ1-5; D uncertain. The CDR3 runs to 15 residues. Germline V CDR1 and CDR2: KGHSH, LQKENI. V was trimmed by 3 bases and J by 1 base, leaving 10 bases between them. The CDR3 bases are TGTGCCAGCTCACCTCTCTCCGGGAGCAATCAGCCCCAGCATTTT. It encodes CASSPLSGSNQPQHF. The full variable domain, in which reference TRBV18 and TRBJ1-5 provide the parts outside the CDR3, is NAGVMQNPRHLVRRRGQEARLRCSPMKGHSHVYWYRQLPEEGLKFMVYLQKENIIDESGMPKERFSAEFPKEGPSILRIQQVVRGDSAAYFCASSPLSGSNQPQHFGDGTRLSIL.

The genes are TRBV7-2 and TRBJ2-7; tentatively, D is TRBD1 or TRBD2 (5 bases each). V was pared by 3 bases and J by 4 bases, with 13 bases between. The CDR3 loop spans 14 amino acids. Germline loops: CDR1 SGHTA, CDR2 FQGNSA. CDR3 sequence (DNA): TGTGCCAGCAGCTTTGGGGGATCCTTTTACGAGCAGTACTTC. Translation: CASSFGGSFYEQYF. The entire variable domain, with the rest obtained from reference TRBV7-2 and TRBJ2-7, is as follows: GAGVSQSPSNKVTEKGKDVELRCDPISGHTALYWYRQSLGQGLEFLIYFQGNSAPDKSGLPSDRFSAERTGGSVSTLTIQRTQQEDSAVYLCASSFGGSFYEQYFGPGTRLTVT.

This sequence joins TRBV18 and TRBJ1-2; 9 nucleotides line up with TRBD1. Per the germline V gene, CDR1 is KGHSH and CDR2 is LQKENI. The V segment lost 6 bases and the J segment 6 bases; nucleotides outside the gene matches: 2. There are 12 residues in the CDR3. The CDR3 DNA reads as TGTGCCAGCTCTACAGGGGGCAATGGCTACACCTTC. Its translation: CASSTGGNGYTF.

The chain has TRBV6-2 or TRBV6-3 and TRBJ1-1; unclear D gene. Germline-derived CDR1 and CDR2 are MNHEY and SVGEGT. The ends were cut back, 6 bases at V and 1 base at J, with 18 bases in the middle. This CDR3 comprises 16 residues. The CDR3 DNA is TGTGCCAGCAGCCACGACGAAGGGCAGTCGAACACTGAAGCTTTCTTT. Protein: CASSHDEGQSNTEAFF.

The V call is TRBV19, the J call TRBJ2-6, with D unclear. The CDR3 runs to 17 residues. The V and J ends lost 2 bases and 0 bases respectively, with 11 bases between them. Per the germline V gene, CDR1 is LNHDA and CDR2 is SQIVND (reference sequence). The CDR3 here is CASSILDLSSGANVLTF. CDR3 coding DNA: TGTGCCAGTAGTATATTAGACTTATCCTCTGGGGCCAACGTCCTGACTTTC.

V is TRBV30 and J is TRBJ2-5; 13 positions agree with TRBD2. The V gene's germline CDR1 is GTSNPN and CDR2 SVGIG (reference sequence). V lost 5 bases to trimming and J lost 2 bases; unmatched junction nucleotides: 8. The CDR3 contains 16 residues. CDR3 sequence (DNA): TGTGCCTGGGGGACCGGGACTAGCGGGGAGCAAGAGACCCAGTACTTC. Protein sequence: CAWGTGTSGEQETQYF. The full variable domain, with the rest looked up from reference TRBV30 and TRBJ2-5, is SQTIHQWPATLVQPVGSPLSLECTVEGTSNPNLYWYRQAAGRGLQLLFYSVGIGQISSEVPQNLSASRPQDRQFILSSKKLLLSDSGFYLCAWGTGTSGEQETQYFGPGTRLLVL.

This clone has a single count. The chain couples TRBV19 to TRBJ1-1; D perhaps matches TRBD1 (5 bases). The V and J ends lost 4 bases and 5 bases respectively, with 11 bases between them. The CDR3 runs 13 residues. CDR1 LNHDA and CDR2 SQIVND come from the germline V gene (reference sequence). The chain's CDR3 is CASSTGGITEAFF. The CDR3 DNA is TGTGCCAGTAGTACGGGGGGGATTACTGAAGCTTTCTTT. The complete variable domain, with remaining parts taken from reference TRBV19 and TRBJ1-1, reads DGGITQSPKYLFRKEGQNVTLSCEQNLNHDAMYWYRQDPGQGLRLIYYSQIVNDFQKGDIAEGYSVSREKKESFPLTVTSAQKNPTAFYLCASSTGGITEAFFGQGTRLTVV.

The V and J genes are TRBV4-1 and TRBJ1-4, with a tentative D call TRBD1 (6 bases). The CDR3 covers 16 residues. V was pared by 0 bases and J by 11 bases, with 19 bases between. CDR1 and CDR2 (germline): MGHRA, YSYEKL. The CDR3 loop reads CASSQDSRQDRGKLFF. CDR3 coding DNA: TGCGCCAGCAGCCAAGATAGTCGACAGGACAGAGGGAAACTGTTTTTT.

The rearrangement joins TRBV5-6 to TRBJ2-2; maybe TRBD2 (5 bases). Germline values: CDR1 SGHDT, CDR2 YYEEEE. The CDR3 runs to 15 residues. Trimming removed 0 bases from V and 0 bases from J, with 6 bases in between. The CDR3 region is CASSLAGANTGELFF. DNA for the CDR3: TGTGCCAGCAGCTTGGCCGGGGCGAACACCGGGGAGCTGTTTTTT.

The chain is built from TRBV18 and TRBJ1-1; D is possibly TRBD1 (5 bases). Per the germline V gene, CDR1 is KGHSH and CDR2 is LQKENI. With 0 bases removed from V and 0 bases from J, the gap between germline ends came to 20 bases. There are 19 residues in the CDR3. CDR3 DNA sequence: TGTGCCAGCTCACCACCGATACTAGGGGTAGAAGGGATGAACACTGAAGCTTTCTTT. Amino acid sequence: CASSPPILGVEGMNTEAFF.

This clone has only a few counts. This chain links TRBV5-4 with TRBJ2-7; perhaps TRBD1 as D (6 bases). Trimming shortened V by 2 bases and J by 5 bases, and 14 bases separated the two germline ends. Germline V gene sequence: CDR1 SGHNT, CDR2 YYREEE (reference sequence). This CDR3 is built from 14 residues. The DNA of the CDR3 is TGTGCCAGCAGCTTAGGCAGGGGCCTGAACGAGCAGTACTTC. Residues: CASSLGRGLNEQYF.

This chain connects TRBV19 to TRBJ1-1, with D unresolved. In germline, CDR1 is LNHDA, CDR2 SQIVND (reference sequence). V shed 6 bases and J shed 5 bases, with 7 bases lying between them. The CDR3 extends over 11 amino acids. The CDR3: CASSAWTEAFF. The CDR3 nucleotides read TGTGCCAGTAGCGCATGGACTGAAGCTTTCTTT.

The chain is built from TRBV27 and TRBJ2-7; D possibly corresponds to TRBD1 (6 bases). The V end lost 4 bases, the J end lost 3 bases, and 13 bases lay between the germline ends. This CDR3 contains 14 residues. CDR1 is MNHEY, CDR2 SMNVEV, per germline (reference sequence). The CDR3 DNA reads TGTGCCAGCAGTTCTTTGGACAGCCTCTACGAGCAGTACTTC. This encodes CASSSLDSLYEQYF.

This chain connects TRBV19 to TRBJ2-2; D perhaps matches TRBD1 (5 bases). The CDR3 spans 15 residues. Germline CDR1 and CDR2: LNHDA and SQIVND (reference sequence). V dropped 6 bases and J dropped 0 bases, with 11 bases sitting between them. CDR3 DNA: TGTGCCAGTAGGCTTAGGGGCCCGAACACCGGGGAGCTGTTTTTT. Residues: CASRLRGPNTGELFF.

The chain combines TRBV19 with TRBJ1-2, with D perhaps TRBD1 (5 bases). Germline values: CDR1 LNHDA, CDR2 SQIVND (reference sequence). V was shortened by 6 bases and J by 0 bases, with 14 bases between the two germline ends. This CDR3 region has 15 residues. The DNA of the CDR3 is TGTGCCAGTAGATACGGGGGGGAGCCTAACTATGGCTACACCTTC. Its protein is CASRYGGEPNYGYTF.

This chain joins TRBV2 and TRBJ2-3, with a weak D call TRBD1 (5 bases). Per germline, CDR1 SNHLY and CDR2 FYNNEI. Deletions cut 5 bases from V and 0 bases from J, with 18 bases between. This CDR3 has 17 amino acids. CDR3 coding DNA: TGTGCCAGCAGTCCTTTTGCGACAGCTTCTAGCACAGATACGCAGTATTTT. It encodes CASSPFATASSTDTQYF.

The V call is TRBV19, the J call TRBJ2-1; 10 positions match TRBD2. J gave up 8 bases and V 4 bases, and 14 bases lay outside the gene matches. Germline V lookup: CDR1 LNHDA, CDR2 SQIVND (reference sequence). The CDR3 extends over 17 amino acids. The CDR3 nucleotides read TGTGCCAGTAGTACGTCTCTAGCGGGAGAGGGGAGCGATGAGCAGTTCTTC. Amino acid sequence: CASSTSLAGEGSDEQFF. Using reference TRBV19 and TRBJ2-1 for the parts outside the CDR3, the full variable domain is DGGITQSPKYLFRKEGQNVTLSCEQNLNHDAMYWYRQDPGQGLRLIYYSQIVNDFQKGDIAEGYSVSREKKESFPLTVTSAQKNPTAFYLCASSTSLAGEGSDEQFFGPGTRLTVL.

This sequence joins TRBV19 and TRBJ2-2, with 8 bases lining up with TRBD1. The V gene's germline CDR1 is LNHDA and CDR2 SQIVND (reference sequence). V lost 6 bases and J lost 4; bases outside the gene matches: 1. The CDR3 covers 13 residues. In DNA, the CDR3 is TGTGCCAGTAGGGACAGGGTCACCGGGGAGCTGTTTTTT. Amino acid sequence: CASRDRVTGELFF.

This clone occurred a few times. This chain joins TRBV3-1 (or the pseudogene TRBV3-2) and TRBJ1-1; no definite D call. This CDR3 spans 14 amino acids. V was trimmed by 2 bases and J by 0 bases, leaving 7 bases between them. The V gene's germline CDR1 is LGHDT and CDR2 YNNKEL (reference sequence). CDR3 DNA: TGTGCCAGCAGCCAAAGGGAGGTGAACACTGAAGCTTTCTTT. Its translation: CASSQREVNTEAFF.

This clone was counted a single time. This chain connects TRBV5-1 to TRBJ1-2; D ambiguous. CDR3 size: 13 residues. Trimming shortened V by 0 bases and J by 5 bases, and 8 bases separated the two germline ends. Germline loops: CDR1 SGHRS, CDR2 YFSETQ. Here the CDR3 reads CASSLEAGYGYTF. The DNA of the CDR3 is TGCGCCAGCAGCTTGGAGGCGGGATATGGCTACACCTTC.

V usage is TRBV19 and J usage is TRBJ1-1, with TRBD1 as a possible D gene (5 bases). From germline, CDR1 is LNHDA and CDR2 SQIVND (reference sequence). The V gene lost 10 bases and the J gene lost 1 base, with 19 bases spanning the gap. This CDR3 has 15 residues. The CDR3 nucleotides read TGTGCCACCCTGGTGGGGGGGACCTCGAACACTGAAGCTTTCTTT. Amino acids: CATLVGGTSNTEAFF.

This chain connects TRBV24-1 to TRBJ1-4; 9 positions match TRBD1. CDR3 length equals 13 residues. Germline assignment: CDR1 KGHDR and CDR2 SFDVKD. V shed 9 bases and J 9 bases; nucleotides not matched to a gene: 7. The CDR3 DNA follows: TGTGCCACCGGGGACAGGGTCGGGCAAAAACTGTTTTTT. Protein: CATGDRVGQKLFF.

CDR3 loop: CASSAGEGTGGYSYNSPLHF. CDR3 nucleotides: TGTGCCAGCAGCGCCGGGGAGGGGACAGGGGGCTACTCCTATAATTCACCCCTCCACTTT. V and J are TRBV9 and TRBJ1-6; TRBD1 aligns across 12 bases. Germline V lookup: CDR1 SGDLS, CDR2 YYNGEE. This CDR3 has 20 residues. Trimming removed 3 bases from V and 0 bases from J; junction bases left unmatched: 10.

This rearrangement joins TRBV4-2 to TRBJ1-2, with D unclear. V dropped 0 bases and J dropped 4 bases, with 9 bases sitting between them. This CDR3 region has 14 residues. The germline V gene has CDR1 LGHNA and CDR2 YNFKEQ. CDR3 sequence: CASSQDHEAYGYTF. CDR3 nucleotide sequence: TGTGCCAGCAGCCAAGATCACGAGGCCTATGGCTACACCTTC.

The V gene is TRBV19, the J gene TRBJ2-2; possibly TRBD1 for D (5 bases). V was trimmed by 5 bases and J by 0 bases, leaving 10 bases between them. Germline CDR1 is LNHDA and CDR2 is SQIVND (reference sequence). The CDR3 loop spans 15 amino acids. CDR3 sequence (DNA): TGTGCCAGTAGTCCATCGACAGCGAACACCGGGGAGCTGTTTTTT. Encoded protein: CASSPSTANTGELFF.